Sequencing of this T cell receptor (beta chain) was carried out in a study of identical twins. Study outcomes and limitations: Conclusions leaned on cross-sectional statistical analysis and did not track the same donors over time.

TCRdb reprocessed the 5' RACE reads with MiXCR, giving one entry per CDR3 protein. The sample has roughly 200,000 distinct CDR3 sequences, roughly 15% seen once. From germline, CDR1 is MNHEY and CDR2 SVGAGI. Trimming left V 2 bases short and J 2 bases short, with 13 bases between. The CDR3 contains 15 residues. This clonotype has just a few counts. Its antigen remains unknown. These sequences were also reported in another study, on T cells expressing NK-cell markers. As reported in that work: Beta-chain profiling covered CD3+CD56+NKG2C+, CD3+CD56+NKG2C- and CD3+CD56-NKG2C+ sorted subsets. Among the eight sequenced donors, seven tested HCMV-seropositive and one tested seronegative. What remained unclear was the HCMV specificity of expanded NKG2C+ T cell clones.

Specimen: CD8+ T cells sorted from blood. The chain couples TRBV6-5 to TRBJ2-7; tentatively, D is TRBD1 or TRBD2 (6 bases each). This clonotype originated in a woman aged 18-29 years in good health. This CDR3 is CASSYGGQATYEQYF. The CDR3 nucleotides are TGTGCCAGCAGTTACGGGGGGCAGGCCACCTACGAGCAGTACTTC.